A selection of T cell receptor beta chains follows, all from one sample in a study of radiation and T cells in renal cell carcinoma. Clones were sequenced by immunoSEQ multiplex PCR, and TCRdb holds only the in-frame ones, with some missing. Of tens of thousands of clones listed, roughly 80% were seen once; the top ten hold over 5.5%. This specimen consisted of blood, obtained from a patient whose treatment included radiotherapy and nephrectomy. Receptor source: a man aged 55 to 69 with renal cell carcinoma. The CDR3 runs from the conserved cysteine through the conserved F or W. D genes are given only for firm matches. Size tells how often a clone was seen (once, few, many) or the class of an expanded clone, and some rows leave it out.

j_call v_call d_call clone_size cdr3_nt cdr3_aa
TRBJ1-4 TRBV28 NA once TGTGCCAGCAGCCAAATGGGAATCTCTAATGAAAAACTGTTTTTT CASSQMGISNEKLFF
TRBJ1-1 TRBV6-1 NA NA TGTGCCATCAGTGAAGCGGGACGGGGTGAAGCTTTCTTT CAISEAGRGEAFF
TRBJ2-1 TRBV10-3 TRBD2 NA TGTGCCACCCAACCTGGGACTAGCGGAGTCTACAATGAGCAGTTCTTC CATQPGTSGVYNEQFF
TRBJ2-3 TRBV13 NA NA TGTGCCAGCAGCTCCGGTCGGACGCAGTATTTT CASSSGRTQYF
TRBJ1-1 TRBV7-2 NA NA TGTGCCAGCAGCTTAGAAGGGATGAACACTGAAGCTTTCTTT CASSLEGMNTEAFF
TRBJ2-2 TRBV11-2 NA NA TGTGCCAGCAGCTTAAAGTTCCGACATCTGGAGGGCGGGGAGCTGTTTTTT CASSLKFRHLEGGELFF
TRBJ2-3 TRBV19 TRBD1 NA TGTGCCAGTAGTATGACAGGGGGTGGCACAGATACGCAGTATTTT CASSMTGGGTDTQYF
TRBJ2-2 TRBV7-6 TRBD2 NA TGTGCCAGCAGCTTAGGCGTCGCGGGAGCCGCGAACACCGGGGAGCTGTTTTTT CASSLGVAGAANTGELFF
TRBJ2-7 TRBV2 NA once TGTGCCAGCAGCCTGAACCTCTACGAGCAGTACTTC CASSLNLYEQYF
TRBJ2-3 TRBV7-9 NA NA TGTGCCAGCAGCATGGCCCCAGGAGATACGCAGTATTTT CASSMAPGDTQYF
TRBJ2-7 TRBV2 NA few TGTGCCAGCAGTGGGATTTACGAGCAGTACTTC CASSGIYEQYF
TRBJ2-7 TRBV12-5 TRBD2 NA TGTGCTAGTGGTCCCGTAGCGGGGGCCCTCTACGAGCAGTACTTC CASGPVAGALYEQYF
TRBJ1-4 TRBV9 NA NA TGTGCCAGCAGCGTAGCGGTGGGGGCTAATGAAAAACTGTTTTTT CASSVAVGANEKLFF
TRBJ2-6 TRBV29-1 NA NA TGCAGCGTTGGGCCATCTGGGGCCAACGTCCTGACTTTC CSVGPSGANVLTF
TRBJ1-1 TRBV9 NA few TGTGCCAGCAGCGAAGGTAACACTGAAGCTTTCTTT CASSEGNTEAFF
TRBJ2-1 TRBV7-2 TRBD2 once TGTGCCAGCATCGCCGGACTAGCGGGGGGGCGGTATAATGAGCAGTTCTTC CASIAGLAGGRYNEQFF
TRBJ1-2 TRBV18 NA NA TGTGCCAGCTCACCTATTACCGGGACACACAATTATGGCTACACCTTC CASSPITGTHNYGYTF
TRBJ1-5 TRBV7-9 NA NA TGTGCCAGCAGCCTGACAGGAGACAATCAGCCCCAGCATTTT CASSLTGDNQPQHF
TRBJ1-2 TRBV27 TRBD1 NA TGTGCCAGCAGTTGGTCCGGACAGGGCTATGGCTACACCTTC CASSWSGQGYGYTF
TRBJ1-4 TRBV5-5 TRBD1 NA TGTGCCAGCAGCTTGTTACAGGGGGTAGATGAAAAACTGTTTTTT CASSLLQGVDEKLFF
TRBJ1-1 TRBV7-3 TRBD1 few TGTGCCAGCAGCCCTGGGACAGGAAAAGCTTTCTTT CASSPGTGKAFF
TRBJ2-5 TRBV11-3 NA once TGTGCCAGCAGCCTCGAAGGGACCCAGTACTTC CASSLEGTQYF
TRBJ2-3 TRBV5-4 NA once TGTGCCAGCAGCTTGGCCGGAGTGGAAGATACGCAGTATTTT CASSLAGVEDTQYF
TRBJ1-1 TRBV6-5 NA few TGTGCCAGCAGGGGGCAGGGTGAAGCTTTCTTT CASRGQGEAFF
TRBJ2-1 TRBV6-5 NA NA TGTGCCACCCACCGGCCAGCTCCTTACAATGAGCAGTTCTTC CATHRPAPYNEQFF
TRBJ2-3 TRBV7-7 NA NA TGTGCCAGCAGCTTAGGGGGGTCCCGCACAGATACGCAGTATTTT CASSLGGSRTDTQYF
TRBJ2-5 TRBV2 TRBD2 NA TGTGCCAGCAGTGAACTAGCGGGAGGTGGAGAGACCCAGTACTTC CASSELAGGGETQYF
TRBJ2-2 TRBV29-1 TRBD1 NA TGCAGCGTTAACAGGGGCCGGGAGCTGTTTTTT CSVNRGRELFF
TRBJ2-3 TRBV10-3 TRBD2 NA TGTGCCATCCGAGGGACTACCATGAGATTAGATACGCAGTATTTT CAIRGTTMRLDTQYF
TRBJ1-4 TRBV11-2 NA NA TGTGCCAGCAGCCCCGACGGTGAAAAACTGTTTTTT CASSPDGEKLFF
TRBJ1-3 TRBV9 NA NA TGTGCCAGCACCCCAGCAGGGATCTCTGGAAACACCATATATTTT CASTPAGISGNTIYF
TRBJ2-1 TRBV29-1 NA NA TGCAGCGTAGGCACGGGTGGCTACAATGAGCAGTTCTTC CSVGTGGYNEQFF